These 18 T cell receptor beta chains share one sample of origin, sequenced in a study of regulatory T cells in long-lasting Graves disease. Regarding time point: newly diagnosed GD, antithyroid drugs for less than 3 months. There was RNA extracted from PBMCs, and the TCR library was made from it. Building the TCR beta libraries relied on iRepertoire HTBI primers, and CDR3 regions underwent Arm-PCR. Each CDR3 protein is one row after TCRdb ran MiXCR on the multiplex PCR reads. The profile covers approximately 360,000 distinct CDR3 sequences, with 12% appearing a single time and 18% taken by the ten largest. The same specimen was also included in a second study, on T cells in Graves' hyperthyroidism and ophthalmopathy.

The specimen was peripheral blood mononuclear cells (PBMCs), collected at new diagnosis, from a patient treated with antithyroid drugs. The source is a woman younger than 30 with Graves disease.

This clonotype has a count of ten or more. V gene TRBV7-9 combines with J gene TRBJ1-1; D not resolved. The CDR3 has 13 residues. V lost 5 bases to trimming and J lost 4 bases, with 11 bases between them. CDR1 and CDR2 (germline): SEHNR, FQNEAQ (reference sequence). The CDR3 spells CASSQLLGTEAFF. For the CDR3, the DNA is TGTGCCAGCAGCCAGCTCTTAGGCACTGAAGCTTTCTTT.

This clonotype has a count of ten or more. The chain carries TRBV12-3 or TRBV12-4 and TRBJ2-3; 7 bases agree with TRBD1. This CDR3 contains 16 residues. V shed 8 bases and J 0 bases; nucleotides not matched to a gene: 11. This CDR3 is CASGQARWGSTDTQYF. Here the CDR3 DNA reads TGTGCCAGCGGACAGGCGAGGTGGGGTAGCACAGATACGCAGTATTTT.

This clonotype was detected many times. The chain has TRBV7-2 and TRBJ2-1; possible D gene TRBD1, 6 bases. V lost 5 bases and J 4 bases, leaving 9 bases between the germline ends. Germline V lookup: CDR1 SGHTA, CDR2 FQGNSA. This CDR3 region has 13 residues. CDR3 protein: CASSLTGYNEQFF. The CDR3, as DNA: TGTGCCAGCAGCCTGACAGGTTACAATGAGCAGTTCTTC.

This clonotype was seen more than once but under ten times. The chain couples TRBV15 to TRBJ1-2; D not certain. The CDR3 is 14 residues long. V lost 5 bases, J lost 3 bases, and 13 bases lay in between. From germline, CDR1 is LNHNV and CDR2 YYDKDF (reference sequence). The CDR3 DNA reads as TGTGCCACCAGCTCCCGTTCCCAAGACTATGGCTACACCTTC. Its translation: CATSSRSQDYGYTF.

This clonotype was recorded at least ten times. V usage is TRBV6-5 and J usage is TRBJ2-7; perhaps D is TRBD1 or TRBD2 (5 bases each). Germline values: CDR1 MNHEY, CDR2 SVGAGI. This CDR3 region has 15 residues. The V end lost 3 bases, the J end lost 4 bases, and 16 bases lay between the germline ends. Written as DNA, the CDR3 is TGTGCCAGCAGTTATAATGGGGGTAGCAGGTACGAGCAGTACTTC. It translates to CASSYNGGSRYEQYF.

Regarding this clonotype: With a much larger clone just one base away, this may be a read error. This rearrangement joins TRBV7-9 to TRBJ1-5; 11 bases are a match to TRBD1. CDR3 size: 15 residues. CDR1 is SEHNR and CDR2 is FQNEAQ in the germline V gene (reference sequence). CDR3 amino acids: CVSSLGQGAWQPQHF. DNA of the CDR3: TGTGTCAGCAGCCTCGGACAGGGGGCATGGCAGCCCCAGCATTTT.

This clonotype was counted ten times or more. V gene TRBV7-3 combines with J gene TRBJ1-1; 8 bases match TRBD1. The length of the CDR3 is 15 residues. Trimming removed 4 bases from V and 5 bases from J; junction bases left unmatched: 9. Looked up from germline, CDR1 is SGHTA and CDR2 is FQGTGA. The DNA of the CDR3 is TGTGCCAGCAGCTCCTCAGGGGGCGTGGGGACTGAAGCTTTCTTT. This gives the protein CASSSSGGVGTEAFF.

This clonotype was seen repeatedly, ten times or more. The CDR3 DNA reads as TGTGCCAGCAGTTACTCCAGGGATTATAACTATGGCTACACCTTC. This sequence encodes CASSYSRDYNYGYTF. The gene calls are TRBV6-5 and TRBJ1-2; TRBD1 is a possible D gene (5 bases). V was shortened by 0 bases and J by 1 base, with 9 bases between the two germline ends. CDR1 and CDR2 (germline): MNHEY, SVGAGI. This CDR3 is built from 15 residues.

This clonotype was found many times. The rearrangement joins TRBV28 to TRBJ1-6; D unclear. V was cut by 8 bases and J by 7 bases, with 6 bases left in between. The CDR3 is 11 residues long. CDR1 and CDR2 from the germline V gene are MDHEN and SYDVKM. The CDR3 region is CASGTNSPLHF. The CDR3 DNA reads TGTGCCAGCGGAACAAATTCACCCCTCCACTTT.

The rearrangement links TRBV7-3 to TRBJ2-1; D tentatively fits TRBD1 or TRBD2 (6 bases each). The V end was cut by 5 bases, the J end by 2 bases, with 13 bases between. CDR3 length: 15 residues. Per the germline V gene, CDR1 is SGHTA and CDR2 is FQGTGA. CDR3 amino acids: CASSKRGAPYNEQFF. Written as DNA, the CDR3 is TGTGCCAGCAGCAAAAGGGGGGCCCCCTACAATGAGCAGTTCTTC.

This clonotype was counted between two and nine times. This chain joins TRBV24-1 and TRBJ2-3; D might be TRBD1 or TRBD2, each matching 5 bases. Germline V CDR1 and CDR2: KGHDR, SFDVKD. This CDR3 region has 14 residues. V was shortened by 3 bases and J by 6 bases, with 12 bases between the two germline ends. CDR3 DNA: TGTGCCACCAGTGATCCGAGGGGTGCGGATACGCAGTATTTT. Translation: CATSDPRGADTQYF.

As for this clonotype: A far larger clone is only one base removed, so a read error is likely. The chain is built from TRBV11-2 and TRBJ2-5; D might be TRBD2 (5 bases). The CDR3 contains 14 residues. The germline V gene has CDR1 SGHAT and CDR2 FQNNGV. CDR3 coding DNA: TGTGCCAGCAGCCCTAGCAGCTCCTACAATGAGCAGTCCTTC. Protein product: CASSPSSSYNEQSF.

The CDR3 DNA reads as TGCAGCGTCGGGGGGCGAATGGACATTCAGTACTTC. It codes for CSVGGRMDIQYF. The rearrangement links TRBV29-1 to TRBJ2-1, with D possibly matching TRBD2 (7 bases). The J call may be faulty, since TRBJ2-4 better matches the DNA end. The germline gives CDR1 SQVTM, CDR2 ANQGSEA. This CDR3 contains 12 residues.

In its sample, this clonotype was seen a few times. The rearrangement joins TRBV5-4 to TRBJ2-1; no definite D call. V dropped 2 bases and J dropped 7 bases, with 7 bases sitting between them. The CDR3 consists of 12 residues. Looked up from germline, CDR1 is SGHNT and CDR2 is YYREEE (reference sequence). This CDR3 reads CASSFLPNEQFF. The CDR3 coding sequence is TGTGCCAGCAGCTTTCTACCTAATGAGCAGTTCTTC.

V usage is TRBV9 and J usage is TRBJ1-2; D not resolved. In germline, CDR1 is SGDLS, CDR2 YYNGEE. V was trimmed by 3 bases and J by 0 bases, leaving 12 bases between them. CDR3 size: 15 residues. The CDR3 loop is CASSASSITNYGYTF. For the CDR3, the DNA is TGTGCCAGCAGCGCAAGCTCCATTACTAACTATGGCTACACCTTC.

At least ten counts were recorded for this clonotype. The chain carries TRBV20-1 and TRBJ2-7; D may be TRBD1 (5 bases). The CDR3 length is 11 residues. V lost 5 bases and J 2 bases, leaving 7 bases between the germline ends. CDR1 and CDR2 from the germline V gene are DFQATT and SNEGSKA (reference sequence). CDR3 bases: TGCAGTGCTCAGGGCCCCTACGAGCAGTACGTC. This translates into CSAQGPYEQYV.

This clonotype was counted ten times or more. The chain uses TRBV28 and TRBJ1-2; D is perhaps TRBD1 (6 bases). Trimming removed 4 bases from V and 4 bases from J, with 16 bases in between. The CDR3 has 15 residues. Germline assignment: CDR1 MDHEN and CDR2 SYDVKM. The CDR3 DNA reads TGTGCCAGCAGTTCCACCCAGGGGTACTTCTATGGCTACACCTTC. Protein sequence: CASSSTQGYFYGYTF.

This clonotype was counted many times. The rearrangement links TRBV7-8 to TRBJ1-1; D remains ambiguous. With 2 bases removed from V and 1 base from J, the gap between germline ends came to 14 bases. CDR1 is SGHVS and CDR2 is FQNEAQ in the germline V gene. This CDR3 comprises 16 residues. The CDR3 region is CASSLQREFQNTEAFF. CDR3 nucleotide sequence: TGTGCCAGCAGCTTACAACGGGAGTTTCAGAACACTGAAGCTTTCTTT.